This T cell receptor beta chain was documented in a study of blood T cell repertoires in COVID-19. The germline V gene encodes CDR1 SGDLS and CDR2 YYNGEE. V was clipped by 0 bases and J by 4 bases; unmatched bases: 5. The CDR3 is 16 residues long. Original processing methods: By means of reference gene primer amplification, nucleated cell counts were estimated. Some clones are missing from TCRdb's copy, which holds only in-frame ones; the method was immunoSEQ multiplex PCR. From that table come the V and J calls and clone size; the DNA was used to work out D and trimming. This table holds around 70,000 clones, about 89% found once. This clone was found once.

The sequence derives from a human donor in a cohort sampled during active COVID-19. V usage is TRBV9 and J usage is TRBJ2-2; 8 bases map to TRBD1. The sample taken for sequencing was peripheral blood. CDR3 amino acids: CASSVGQGAPTGELFF. The CDR3 nucleotides read TGTGCCAGCAGCGTAGGCCAGGGGGCGCCCACCGGGGAGCTGTTTTTT. Looking up the rest from reference TRBV9 and TRBJ2-2 gives the full variable domain: DSGVTQTPKHLITATGQRVTLRCSPRSGDLSVYWYQQSLDQGLQFLIQYYNGEERAKGNILERFSAQQFPDLHSELNLSSLELGDSALYFCASSVGQGAPTGELFFGEGSRLTVL.